This T cell receptor beta chain was retrieved from a study of identical twins. V lost 10 bases, J lost 0 bases, and 14 bases lay in between. The length of the CDR3 is 14 residues. The germline V gene has CDR1 SNHLY and CDR2 FYNNEI. cDNA molecules carried unique molecular identifiers, and template switching added a universal primer site. One entry per CDR3 protein, called by TCRdb with MiXCR from the 5' RACE reads. The table has 1.5 million to 2 million distinct CDR3 sequences, less than 35% seen once. Points on this clonotype: Its antigen is unidentified.

Study-level findings and limits: Findings depended on cross-sectional statistics rather than tracking the same donors. Invariant MAIT and iNKT cells could partly confound zero-insertion analyses. Carriage of fewer insertions was seen in abundant cord blood beta clonotypes, whereas memory repertoires showed none.

The gene calls are TRBV2 and TRBJ2-3; D may correspond to TRBD1 or TRBD2 (5 bases each). The sample comprised cord blood. The receptor was derived from a newborn girl in good health. In DNA, the CDR3 is TGTGCCATCCCACGGGACCCTAGCACAGATACGCAGTATTTT. It specifies CAIPRDPSTDTQYF.